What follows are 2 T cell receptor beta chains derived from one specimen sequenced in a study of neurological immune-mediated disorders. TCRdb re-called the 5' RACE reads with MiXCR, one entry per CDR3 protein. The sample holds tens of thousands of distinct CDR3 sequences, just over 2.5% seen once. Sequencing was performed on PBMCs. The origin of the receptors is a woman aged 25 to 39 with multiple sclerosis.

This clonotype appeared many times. The CDR3 sequence is CSASTSGNYEQYF. The CDR3 DNA reads as TGCAGTGCTAGCACTAGCGGGAACTACGAGCAGTACTTC. The rearrangement uses TRBV20-1 and TRBJ2-7; 10 positions match TRBD2. V shed 3 bases, J shed 3 bases, and the junction held 2 bases outside the gene matches. The CDR3 contains 13 residues. Germline-derived CDR1 and CDR2 are DFQATT and SNEGSKA (reference sequence).

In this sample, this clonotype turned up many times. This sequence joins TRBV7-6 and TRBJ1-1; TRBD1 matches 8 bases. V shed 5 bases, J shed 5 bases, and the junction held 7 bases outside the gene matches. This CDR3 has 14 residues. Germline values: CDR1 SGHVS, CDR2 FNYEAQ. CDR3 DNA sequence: TGTGCCAGCAGCCTTTACAGGGGGGAGACTGAAGCTTTCTTT. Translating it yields CASSLYRGETEAFF.